This T cell receptor (beta chain) was recorded in a study of identical twins. Findings and caveats of the study: Models underestimated how often monozygotic twins shared out-of-frame TCR alpha.

Healthy Caucasians alone served as donors. This clonotype came up many times. Its antigen is not known. Germline CDR1 and CDR2: SGDLS and YYNGEE. The CDR3 is made up of 16 amino acids. V trimming: 4 bases; J trimming: 7 bases; junction bases outside the gene matches: 11. Addition of a universal primer site occurred through template switching, and cDNA carried unique molecular identifiers. TCRdb passed the 5' RACE reads through MiXCR, listing each CDR3 protein once. The sample includes around 680,000 distinct CDR3 sequences, roughly 8% seen only once; the top ten take around 0.95%. The same data also went into a second study, on yellow fever vaccine responses in identical twins. That investigation notes: Twin vaccine T cell responses reportedly seemed partly convergent, partly personalized.

This sequence was found in a young woman in good health. This sequence joins TRBV9 and TRBJ1-4, with 9 bases that match TRBD1. The sequenced sample consisted of PBMCs. CDR3 sequence (DNA): TGTGCCAGCAGCCTTGAGTGGGGGACAGGGAGTGAAAAACTGTTTTTT. Its protein is CASSLEWGTGSEKLFF.